Listed below are T cell receptor beta chains from one sample, sequenced in a study of shared clonotypes between healthy human individuals. The data were produced by immunoSEQ multiplex PCR, yet TCRdb's version contains in-frame clones alone and is incomplete. The profile covers 630,000 or so clones, with roughly 98% appearing a single time and 0.3% to 0.35% taken by the ten largest. The sequencing sample was made of naive CD8+ T cells sorted from blood. The receptors were gathered from a man under 40 in good health. Both conserved end residues are part of each CDR3. D genes are given only for firm matches. Only some rows state a clone size, as once, few, many or a class for expanded clones.

. | 10 | TRBJ2-1 | TRBV2 | . | TGTGCCAGCAGTGCAGGGTTTTTGTTCTTC | CASSAGFLFF
once | 16 | TRBJ2-1 | TRBV5-1 | TRBD2 | TGCGCCAGCAGCTTGGAGGCTAGCGGGGCCTACAATGAGCAGTTCTTC | CASSLEASGAYNEQFF
. | 14 | TRBJ2-3 | TRBV7-9 | . | TGTGCCAGCAGCCCTGGGACTTCTTATCATACGCAGTATTTT | CASSPGTSYHTQYF
. | 15 | TRBJ1-2 | TRBV5-1 | . | TGCGCCAGCAGCTTGGGGGCCAGGACAAACGATCGCTACACCTTC | CASSLGARTNDRYTF
. | 13 | TRBJ2-1 | TRBV19 | TRBD2 | TGTGCCAGTAGTCGGACTAGTTACAATGAGCAGTTCTTC | CASSRTSYNEQFF
. | 14 | TRBJ2-1 | TRBV27 | TRBD2 | TGTGCCAGCAGTAGACTAGCGGGTTACAATGAGCAGTTCTTC | CASSRLAGYNEQFF
. | 11 | TRBJ2-1 | TRBV7-8 | . | TGTGCCAGCCTGACGCGGAGGGGGCAGTTCTTC | CASLTRRGQFF
. | 15 | TRBJ1-4 | TRBV7-8 | TRBD1 | TGTGCCAGCAGCTCCCGGGACAGATATAATGAAAAACTGTTTTTT | CASSSRDRYNEKLFF
. | 17 | TRBJ2-4 | TRBV2 | TRBD2 | TGTGCCAGCAGTGATCGGGAGGGAGGGGCGGCCAAAAACATTCAGTACTTC | CASSDREGGAAKNIQYF
. | 12 | TRBJ2-3 | TRBV27 | . | TGTGCCAGCAGTTTATCAGGGGATACGCAGTATTTT | CASSLSGDTQYF
once | 18 | TRBJ2-1 | TRBV7-6 | TRBD2 | TGTGCCAGCAGCTACGGACTAGCGGGAGCGCTGTGGGACAATGAGCAGTTCTTC | CASSYGLAGALWDNEQFF
. | 14 | TRBJ2-7 | TRBV5-5 | . | TGTGCCAGCAGCTCCTGGGCGTTCGAGGACGAGCAGTACTTC | CASSSWAFEDEQYF
. | 14 | TRBJ2-7 | TRBV11-3 | . | TGTGCCAGCAGCTTAGCTGACGGATTCTACGAGCAGTACTTC | CASSLADGFYEQYF
. | 15 | TRBJ2-5 | TRBV14 | . | TGTGCCAGCAGCGTTGAGATGGCTTCGGGAGAGACCCAGTACTTC | CASSVEMASGETQYF
. | 14 | TRBJ2-7 | TRBV7-6 | . | TGTGCCAGCAGCCCCACCGGACAGTCCTACGAGCAGTACTTC | CASSPTGQSYEQYF
. | 14 | TRBJ2-7 | TRBV27 | TRBD2 | TGTGCCAGCAGCTCGACTAGCAGAGCCTACGAGCAGTACTTC | CASSSTSRAYEQYF
. | 16 | TRBJ2-3 | TRBV18 | . | TGTGCCAGCTCACTCAAAAAGGGGGATGGTACAGATACGCAGTATTTT | CASSLKKGDGTDTQYF
. | 17 | TRBJ2-1 | TRBV7-2 | TRBD1 | TGTGCCAGCAGCCATTCCTGGACAGGGGGAATCCACAATGAGCAGTTCTTC | CASSHSWTGGIHNEQFF
. | 15 | TRBJ2-2 | TRBV27 | . | TGTGCCAGCACCCTTATTAGCTCGAACACCGGGGAGCTGTTTTTT | CASTLISSNTGELFF
. | 15 | TRBJ2-7 | TRBV28 | TRBD1 | TGTGCCAGCAGCACCCCGGGACAGGGGCCGCTTAGGGAGTACTTC | CASSTPGQGPLREYF
. | 15 | TRBJ1-1 | TRBV7-3 | . | TGTGCCAGCAGCTTAAGTGGGGGATTGAACACTGAAGCTTTCTTT | CASSLSGGLNTEAFF
. | 13 | TRBJ1-1 | TRBV28 | . | TGTGCCAGCAGTTTTTTTGGGGACACTGAAGCTTTCTTT | CASSFFGDTEAFF
. | 12 | TRBJ2-3 | TRBV5-6 | . | TGTGCCAGCAGCCTCGCGGCAGATACGCAGTATTTT | CASSLAADTQYF
. | 15 | TRBJ2-5 | TRBV2 | . | TGTGCCAGCAGTGAAATGGGAGCGGTTCAAGAGACCCAGTACTTC | CASSEMGAVQETQYF
. | 13 | TRBJ2-1 | TRBV7-9 | . | TGTGCCAGCAGCTTAGACGCGTTAGATGAGCAGTTCTTC | CASSLDALDEQFF
. | 15 | TRBJ2-7 | TRBV27 | TRBD1 | TGTGCCAGCAGTTCCGGGACAGGGGCGTCATACGAGCAGTACTTC | CASSSGTGASYEQYF
. | 13 | TRBJ2-7 | TRBV14 | TRBD1 | TGTGCCAGCAGCCAAGTTCCCCGGACAGGATTCTACTTC | CASSQVPRTGFYF
. | 14 | TRBJ1-1 | TRBV6-6 | TRBD1 | TGTGCCAGCAGTTACTCGATCCGGGACAGTGAAGCTTTCTTT | CASSYSIRDSEAFF
. | 17 | TRBJ2-7 | TRBV11-2 | TRBD2 | TGTGCCAGCAGCTTACAGAAACTAGCGGGTAAAACCTACGAGCAGTACTTC | CASSLQKLAGKTYEQYF
. | 11 | TRBJ2-7 | TRBV30 | . | TGTGCCTGGGGGGAATCCTACGAGCAGTACTTC | CAWGESYEQYF
. | 12 | TRBJ2-1 | TRBV29-1 | . | TGCAGCGTTGAAGATCGCTGGAATGAGCAGTTCTTC | CSVEDRWNEQFF
. | 15 | TRBJ2-1 | TRBV6-6 | TRBD2 | TGTGCCAGCAGTCTACTAGCGGGGACCTACAATGAGCAGTTCTTC | CASSLLAGTYNEQFF
once | 19 | TRBJ2-1 | TRBV7-9 | . | TGTGCCAGCAGCCCTAGACTAGAAAATTATGGCCCCCCCTACAATGAGCAGTTCTTC | CASSPRLENYGPPYNEQFF
. | 16 | TRBJ2-1 | TRBV4-3 | TRBD2 | TGCGCCAGCAGCCAAGGAGCAGCGGGGAGGGGCAATGAGCAGTTCTTC | CASSQGAAGRGNEQFF
. | 16 | TRBJ2-7 | TRBV9 | TRBD1 | TGTGCCAGCAGCGTAGCCACCGGGACAGGGCAAGGCGAGCAGTACTTC | CASSVATGTGQGEQYF
. | 14 | TRBJ2-7 | TRBV27 | . | TGTGCCAGCAGTTTATCGATGGCAGTTTACGAGCAGTACTTC | CASSLSMAVYEQYF
. | 15 | TRBJ2-7 | TRBV11-2 | TRBD2 | TGTGCCAGCAGCTTAGTTCCTAGCGGGAACCACGAGCAGTACTTC | CASSLVPSGNHEQYF
. | 15 | TRBJ2-2 | TRBV13 | TRBD2 | TGTGCCAGCAGCTTCGTAGCGGGAGGTACCGGGGAGCTGTTTTTT | CASSFVAGGTGELFF
once | 15 | TRBJ2-2 | TRBV11-2 | . | TGTGCCAGCAGCTTAGATCAGGCGAACACCGGGGAGCTGTTTTTT | CASSLDQANTGELFF
. | 17 | TRBJ2-7 | TRBV4-1 | . | TGCGCCAGCAGCCCGATCTTCGGGACGGATAGCTCCTACGAGCAGTACTTC | CASSPIFGTDSSYEQYF
once | 13 | TRBJ2-7 | TRBV28 | . | TGTGCCAGCAAAGCAGGGATCACCTACGAGCAGTACTTC | CASKAGITYEQYF